This T cell receptor beta chain was identified during a study of T cells in localized non-small cell lung cancer (dated by TCRdb to the early 2020s). For the wider study: Comparing tumors with uninvolved tumor-adjacent lungs, the study looked at the T cell repertoires of 236 patients with early-stage NSCLC. The cohort comprised 236 treatment-naïve NSCLC patients with resected, localized lung tumors. The mean age of the NSCLC patients was 60 to 85 years, with 120 to 150 men and 85 to 110 women. Results the study describes overall, beyond this receptor: Because of the exploratory design, TCR variables were selected using unadjusted p-values without false-discovery rate correction. Higher T cell density in blood was associated with longer overall survival, whereas higher clonality in adjacent lung was associated with shorter survival. Because multi-region sequencing of the tumors was not done, intratumor heterogeneity could not be ruled out. A median of around 57 of the top 100 tumor clones were detected in paired uninvolved adjacent lung, and around 30 of these tumor clones were also found among the top 100 clones of the paired uninvolved adjacent lung. The highest T cell clonality was observed in uninvolved tumor-adjacent lung, where clonality exceeded that of tumor, suggesting that antigenic responses were more focused in uninvolved tumor-adjacent lung.

The CDR3 covers 15 residues, taking in both the cysteine and the phenylalanine. Only the CDR3 part of the read is kept: 45 bases, read in frame from the first base. The germline V gene supplies CDR1 KGHSH and CDR2 LQKENI. The trim is 0 bases for V and 4 bases for J, with a gap of 10 bases between the germline ends. TCR beta CDR3 regions were sequenced from DNA using the immunoSEQ Assay. The authors' analysis ran thus. To compute T cell density, TCR beta template counts were normalized to usable DNA, which was estimated by amplifying housekeeping genes. Using the preseqR package, richness was estimated by extrapolating to 120,000 templates for tissue samples and 400,000 templates for PBMC samples. Clonality was defined by subtracting Pielou's evenness from one. Tissue-enriched TCRs were identified by differential abundance testing using productive amino-acid clonotypes, minimum total count 5 and alpha 0.1. Repertoire overlap between compartments was quantified with the Jaccard Index and Morisita Overlap Index. GLIPH grouped TCR beta CDR3s together with public tetramer-defined viral CDR3s, and a viral motif had to include at least three viral sequences and show V-gene enrichment. Sourced from immuneACCESS, this table was stored by TCRdb with only in-frame sequences that have V and J called. A share of the clones is absent; for the studies checked, an unresolved V gene accounts for under half, and the remainder has no known explanation. Clonal size and the V and J genes are those of that table, whereas D and trimming came from the DNA. This sample lists 23,000 or so clones; around 85% were detected once. 5% to 6.5% of the sample rests with the top ten.

At diagnosis, tumor, uninvolved tumor-adjacent lung and peripheral blood were collected and then preserved as a mix of FFPE and fresh-frozen material. For TCR repertoire profiling, blood samples were analyzed in the form of peripheral blood mononuclear cells. As concerns this clone: No antigen is known for it. Base-call qualities are not available, and no considerably larger clone is one nucleotide away.

Sequenced material: peripheral blood, taken before any cancer treatment. The V gene is TRBV18 and the J gene is TRBJ2-1, with the D segment identity uncertain. The source is a male donor older than 55 with stage II squamous cell lung carcinoma. DNA sequence: TGTGCCAGCTCACCACCGGAACTACATTACAATGAGCAGTTCTTC. This gives the protein CASSPPELHYNEQFF.